This TCR beta chain is drawn from a study of untreated major depressive disorder. The table came from immunoSEQ multiplex PCR; TCRdb's copy has only in-frame clones and leaves some out. The data contain some 27,000 clones, around 90% of them singletons. Donors lacked major illness, comorbidities, regular medication, drug use, or heavy drinking. What was sequenced was CD4+ T cells from PBMCs. The clonotype originates from a woman aged 30 to 39 with major depressive disorder.

The CDR3 loop reads CASSPLAGAYNEQFF. The CDR3 bases are TGCGCCAGCAGTCCACTAGCGGGGGCTTACAATGAGCAGTTCTTC. The chain is built from TRBV5-1 and TRBJ2-1, with 11 bases matching TRBD2. The CDR3 is 15 amino acids. The V gene end was trimmed by 5 bases and the J gene end by 4 bases; junction bases not matched to a gene: 5. Per the germline V gene, CDR1 is SGHRS and CDR2 is YFSETQ.